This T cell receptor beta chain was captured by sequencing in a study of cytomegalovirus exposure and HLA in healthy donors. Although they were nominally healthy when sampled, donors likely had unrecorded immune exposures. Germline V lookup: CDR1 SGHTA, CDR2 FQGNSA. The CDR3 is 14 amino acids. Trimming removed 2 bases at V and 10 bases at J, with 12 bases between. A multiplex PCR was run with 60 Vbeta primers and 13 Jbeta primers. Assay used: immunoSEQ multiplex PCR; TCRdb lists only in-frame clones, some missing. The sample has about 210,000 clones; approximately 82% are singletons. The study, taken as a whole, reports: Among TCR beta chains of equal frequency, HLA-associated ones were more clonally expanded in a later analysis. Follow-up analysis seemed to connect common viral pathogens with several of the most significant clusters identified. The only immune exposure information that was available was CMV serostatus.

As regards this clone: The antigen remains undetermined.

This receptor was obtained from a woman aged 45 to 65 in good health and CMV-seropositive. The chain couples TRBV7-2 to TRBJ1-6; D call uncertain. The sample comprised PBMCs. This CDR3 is CASSLLFSVSPLHF. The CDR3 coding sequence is TGTGCCAGCAGCTTACTCTTTTCGGTCTCACCCCTCCACTTT.